Each of the 17 T cell receptor beta chains below was sequenced from the same sample in a study of cytomegalovirus exposure and HLA in healthy donors. Amplification used 60 Vbeta primers and 13 Jbeta primers. This table comes from immunoSEQ multiplex PCR, and its TCRdb copy is limited to in-frame clones, with some not included. The table shows around 180,000 clones, with 70% to 90% occurring only once. Input material: PBMCs. These receptors were obtained from a woman aged 18-29 years in good health and CMV-seronegative.

This sequence joins TRBV19 and TRBJ1-1, with D possibly being TRBD1 (5 bases). The CDR3 sequence is 12 residues long. The germline gives CDR1 LNHDA, CDR2 SQIVND (reference sequence). V dropped 10 bases and J dropped 3 bases, with 12 bases sitting between them. This CDR3 is CATGEGHTEAFF. Written as DNA, the CDR3 is TGTGCCACCGGGGAGGGGCACACTGAAGCTTTCTTT.

The V call is TRBV7-2, the J call TRBJ1-1; 8 bases fit TRBD1. The CDR3 is 15 residues long. Germline V gene sequence: CDR1 SGHTA, CDR2 FQGNSA. Germline trimming cut 4 bases from V and 5 bases from J; bases unmatched to any gene: 9. CDR3 protein: CASSSWNRGRTEAFF. CDR3 nucleotides: TGTGCCAGCAGCTCCTGGAACAGGGGGAGGACTGAAGCTTTCTTT.

The rearrangement joins TRBV7-9 to TRBJ2-7, with 11 bases identical to TRBD2. The length of the CDR3 is 14 residues. V lost 3 bases to trimming and J lost 4 bases; unmatched junction nucleotides: 2. Germline V gives CDR1 SEHNR, CDR2 FQNEAQ (reference sequence). The CDR3 loop reads CASSLTSGTYEQYF. DNA of the CDR3: TGTGCCAGCAGCTTGACTAGCGGGACATACGAGCAGTACTTC. The variable domain in full, completed from reference TRBV7-9 and TRBJ2-7, reads DTGVSQNPRHKITKRGQNVTFRCDPISEHNRLYWYRQTLGQGPEFLTYFQNEAQLEKSRLLSDRFSAERPKGSFSTLEIQRTEQGDSAMYLCASSLTSGTYEQYFGPGTRLTVT.

The V gene is TRBV5-1, the J gene TRBJ1-1; 8 bases line up with TRBD1. The CDR3 has 16 residues. Germline values: CDR1 SGHRS, CDR2 YFSETQ. The junction had 8 bases not matched to a gene; V was cut back by 4 bases and J by 0 bases. The CDR3 coding sequence is TGCGCCAGCAGCCCCGGGGACAGGAGACTGAACACTGAAGCTTTCTTT. Its protein is CASSPGDRRLNTEAFF.

This rearrangement joins TRBV18 to TRBJ2-7; 11 nucleotides align to TRBD1. V lost 3 bases, J lost 2 bases, and 9 bases stayed unmatched. Germline loops: CDR1 KGHSH, CDR2 LQKENI. The CDR3 totals 17 residues. The chain's CDR3 is CASSPRSGTGGAYEQYF. The CDR3 region has the DNA TGTGCCAGCTCACCCAGATCAGGGACAGGGGGGGCCTACGAGCAGTACTTC. The full variable domain, with the rest looked up from reference TRBV18 and TRBJ2-7, is NAGVMQNPRHLVRRRGQEARLRCSPMKGHSHVYWYRQLPEEGLKFMVYLQKENIIDESGMPKERFSAEFPKEGPSILRIQQVVRGDSAAYFCASSPRSGTGGAYEQYFGPGTRLTVT.

The rearrangement links TRBV7-2 to TRBJ2-7; 10 bases match TRBD1. The trim removed 5 bases at V and 0 bases at J, leaving 4 bases unmatched. Germline V CDR1 and CDR2: SGHTA, FQGNSA. The CDR3 is 15 residues long. CDR3 DNA: TGTGCCAGCAGCCTGGGACAGGGGATCTCCTACGAGCAGTACTTC. Translation: CASSLGQGISYEQYF.

This chain uses TRBV5-4 with TRBJ2-7; no reliable D call. Germline CDR1 and CDR2: SGHNT and YYREEE (reference sequence). V shed 3 bases and J shed 3 bases, with 7 bases lying between them. CDR3 length: 12 residues. CDR3 sequence (DNA): TGTGCCAGCAGCTCCGAGGACTACGAGCAGTACTTC. It translates to CASSSEDYEQYF.

This chain uses TRBV7-6 with TRBJ2-1, with 8 bases matching TRBD1. Germline assignment: CDR1 SGHVS and CDR2 FNYEAQ. There are 17 residues in the CDR3. The V segment lost 4 bases and the J segment 0 bases; nucleotides outside the gene matches: 8. The CDR3 sequence is CASSSPDRGGSYNEQFF. CDR3 DNA: TGTGCCAGCAGCTCTCCAGACAGGGGCGGCTCCTACAATGAGCAGTTCTTC.

The rearrangement uses TRBV12-5 and TRBJ1-5, with 7 bases lining up with TRBD1. V lost 2 bases to trimming and J lost 6 bases; unmatched junction nucleotides: 7. The CDR3 covers 15 residues. Germline V gene lookup returns CDR1 LGHNT and CDR2 FRNRAP. This CDR3 reads CASGLTRQGGQPQHF. In nucleotides, the CDR3 is TGTGCTAGTGGTTTGACCCGACAGGGTGGTCAGCCCCAGCATTTT.

The chain combines TRBV5-5 with TRBJ1-3; perhaps TRBD1 as D (5 bases). The V gene's germline CDR1 is SGHKS and CDR2 YYEKEE (reference sequence). V lost 6 bases, J lost 3 bases, and 13 bases lay in between. The CDR3 is 14 residues long. The CDR3: CASTFQTDGNTIYF. CDR3 nucleotides: TGTGCCAGCACCTTTCAGACAGATGGAAACACCATATATTTT.

This chain connects TRBV6-1 to TRBJ1-6; D remains unclear. Looked up from germline, CDR1 is MNHNS and CDR2 is SASEGT. CDR3 length: 14 amino acids. Trimming took 0 bases from V and 6 from J, leaving 6 bases between them. The CDR3 loop is CASSEAGSNSPLHF. For the CDR3, the DNA is TGTGCCAGCAGTGAAGCAGGGAGTAATTCACCCCTCCACTTT.

This clone has just one count. V is TRBV19 and J is TRBJ1-2; D not certain. V shed 3 bases and J shed 2 bases, with 16 bases lying between them. The CDR3 is 16 amino acids. The germline CDR1 and CDR2 sequences are LNHDA and SQIVND (reference sequence). For the CDR3, the DNA is TGTGCCAGTAGTATGAACCCTCCGGAGGGAAACTATGGCTACACCTTC. Amino acid sequence: CASSMNPPEGNYGYTF. Together with reference TRBV19 and TRBJ1-2, the CDR3 gives the full variable domain: DGGITQSPKYLFRKEGQNVTLSCEQNLNHDAMYWYRQDPGQGLRLIYYSQIVNDFQKGDIAEGYSVSREKKESFPLTVTSAQKNPTAFYLCASSMNPPEGNYGYTFGSGTRLTVV.

The chain employs TRBV7-9 and TRBJ2-2; maybe TRBD1 (6 bases). The CDR3 consists of 15 residues. The V and J ends lost 4 bases and 4 bases respectively, with 13 bases between them. Looked up from germline, CDR1 is SEHNR and CDR2 is FQNEAQ (reference sequence). The CDR3 loop reads CASSSWTDATGELFF. CDR3 DNA sequence: TGTGCCAGCAGCTCGTGGACAGACGCCACCGGGGAGCTGTTTTTT.

The V and J genes are TRBV27 and TRBJ1-2; maybe TRBD1 (5 bases). The CDR3 loop spans 13 amino acids. Germline V gene sequence: CDR1 MNHEY, CDR2 SMNVEV (reference sequence). Trimming cost V 3 bases and J 2 bases, with 7 bases left between them. The CDR3 DNA is TGTGCCAGCAGTTTTGGGGGGAACTATGGCTACACCTTC. It translates to CASSFGGNYGYTF.

The CDR3 region is CASLATNEKLFF. The DNA of the CDR3 is TGTGCCAGCCTAGCAACTAATGAAAAACTGTTTTTT. The chain recombines TRBV2 with TRBJ1-4; D remains unclear. Deletions cut 8 bases from V and 0 bases from J, with 4 bases between. Germline V gene sequence: CDR1 SNHLY, CDR2 FYNNEI. This CDR3 is 12 amino acids long.

V and J are TRBV9 and TRBJ2-1, with 7 bases identical to TRBD2. V lost 0 bases and J lost 7; bases outside the gene matches: 7. CDR1 is SGDLS, CDR2 YYNGEE, per germline. This CDR3 spans 15 amino acids. The chain's CDR3 is CASSVVREGENEQFF. The CDR3 DNA follows: TGTGCCAGCAGCGTAGTGAGGGAGGGTGAAAATGAGCAGTTCTTC.

The chain couples TRBV19 to TRBJ1-1, with no clear D. Trimming took 3 bases from V and 3 from J, leaving 11 bases between them. The CDR3 loop spans 14 amino acids. Germline-derived CDR1 and CDR2 are LNHDA and SQIVND (reference sequence). The CDR3 DNA follows: TGTGCCAGTAGTATCTACGTTTCCGACACTGAAGCTTTCTTT. Its protein product is CASSIYVSDTEAFF.